This T cell receptor (beta chain) stems from a study of shared clonotypes between healthy human individuals (dated by TCRdb to 2019 to 2021). For context, the study as a whole: A few men and a couple of women, aged 18 to 49 years, made up the cohort. To increase sequencing depth and limit assay-specific biases, different laboratories used diverse techniques to prepare libraries and sequence TCR repertoires. The study deeply sequenced blood TCR repertoires of several healthy adults to estimate repertoire size and the extent of clonotype sharing between individuals. For each donor, CD4 naive and CD4 memory were each given three plates, CD8 naive was given two plates, and CD8 memory was given one plate. Each donor's leukapheresis produced roughly between roughly 0.94 and 9.5 billion PBMCs.

On this clone itself: Which antigen it targets is not known. The input lacks base qualities; no much larger clone sits a single base away.

The donors were healthy, HIV-negative adults who had no recently reported acute infections or vaccinations. All donors were Caucasian adults living in Nashville, Tennessee, USA. CD4+ T cells were enriched through magnetic negative selection, after which naive cells were positively selected on CD45RA and the remaining negative fraction served as the memory subset. After blood collection by leukapheresis, PBMCs were isolated using Ficoll-Histopaque density gradient centrifugation and then cryopreserved in the vapor phase of liquid nitrogen. Analytical flow cytometry was used to check the purity and quantity of every magnetically sorted T cell population. Genomic DNA was isolated from each sorted fraction and quantified by UV absorbance on a Nanodrop 2000c. Summary of the overall study and its limitations: Even with the large sequencing depth, rarefaction of the sorted-subset datasets indicated that sequencing was incomplete. Across several donors, approximately 4.6% of naive CD4, approximately 3.6% of naive CD8, 2.3% of memory CD4, and approximately 0.4% of memory CD8 clonotypes were shared. Compared with non-shared clonotypes, the clonotypes found in all four sorted-subset donors had higher generation probabilities. The small number of donors limited the genetic and exposure-history diversity represented. Pairwise subsampling indicated that sequencing depth was expected to affect the degree of clonotype sharing among donors. Estimated clonotype richness was generally larger for naive than for memory subsets. Sampling was limited to blood, and TCR repertoires in tissue likely differ from TCR repertoires in blood.

Using the deep immunoSEQ assay, TCR CDR3 regions were amplified from genomic DNA by multiplex PCR. Extracted genomic DNA from each cell subset was distributed evenly across all wells of several immunoSEQ 96-well plates, and each plate was treated as a replicate. For sorted subsets, roughly 0.2 ug genomic DNA, equal to tens of thousands of T cell genomes, was loaded into each replicate PCR. Purified libraries were quantified with a Qubit 3.0 fluorometer, sized on a Bioanalyzer 2100, and re-quantified with the KAPA Library Quantification kit. Every immunoSEQ 96-well plate was sequenced on a dedicated single-read 150-cycle Illumina NextSeq 550 flow cell. The source study handled its data this way. Because the immunoSEQ output held only junctional sequences and lacked quality scores, the filtering could not match the filtering applied to full-length reads. To assign V/J genes and CDR3, sequences were annotated using PyIR, a Python wrapper for IgBLAST v1.9, with IMGT germline references. Reads with weak V/J assignments (E-value above 1e-6), missing CDR3, stop codons, out-of-frame junctions, or ambiguous translated residues were removed. V3J clonotypes were defined as sequences sharing an identical inferred V gene, J gene, and CDR3 amino acid sequence. To compute the percentage overlap between repertoires, the number of shared unique clonotypes was divided by the size of the smaller repertoire. Three approaches were used to assess repertoire richness: RTK rarefaction, the Chao1 estimator, and Recon v2.1 estimates of unobserved clonotypes. For all TCRbeta clonotypes obtained by the gDNA method from a handful of donors, generation probabilities were computed with OLGA. TCRdb took over this immuneACCESS table, retaining in-frame rearrangements with V and J assigned. Such tables are incomplete; in checked studies, under half of the missing clones stem from an unresolved V gene, and the remainder is unexplained. Clone size and V and J calls were adopted from that table, with D and trimming inferred from the DNA. The sample profile shows fewer than 400,000 clones; around 72% of them were found once. Under 13% of the sample is held by the ten biggest clonotypes.

This sequence originates from a man in his thirties or forties in good health. The sequencing input was memory CD4+ T cells sorted from blood. Sample cell subset or site, as interpreted from the label and publication: CD45RA-negative fraction.

The sequence in DNA is TGTGCCAGCAGCTTTGACCGGGGGGCGGCTGAGCAGTTCTTC. This gives the protein CASSFDRGAAEQFF. The rearrangement combines TRBV11-2 with TRBJ2-1; tentative D gene TRBD2, with 7 bases matching. Relative to germline, V is 3 bases shorter and J is 9 bases shorter, with 15 bases between their ends. Via the germline V gene, CDR1 is SGHAT and CDR2 FQNNGV. The CDR3 covers 14 residues, taking in both the cysteine and the phenylalanine. Only the CDR3 region is kept as DNA, spanning 42 bases read in frame from base 1.